What follows are 12 T cell receptor beta chains derived from one specimen sequenced in a study of T cells in Graves' hyperthyroidism and ophthalmopathy (dated by TCRdb to about 2019). Libraries were prepared through multiplex PCR. Sequencing was carried out with an Illumina HiSeq 2000. Amplification of TCR beta CDR3 regions was carried out from RNA transcripts. A first-round RT-PCR of the TCR CDR3 used the HTBI primer set with the Qiagen OneStep RT-PCR kit. Starting from the raw public reads, TCRdb applied fastp trimming at Q25, assembled clones with MiXCR and retained in-frame beta chains. A single entry per CDR3 protein holds the most common genes and DNA from its merged rows. This sample is represented by a few hundred thousand distinct CDR3 sequences; around 15% of them were singletons. The top ten clones comprise 14% of the sample. What was sequenced was blood. Receptor source: a woman aged 40 to 50 with Graves' hyperthyroidism.

This clonotype occurred many times. The rearrangement uses TRBV6-5 and TRBJ2-7, with TRBD1 matching 8 bases. V was clipped by 0 bases and J by 2 bases; unmatched bases: 3. The CDR3 extends over 15 amino acids. CDR1 MNHEY and CDR2 SVGAGI come from the germline V gene. The CDR3 sequence: CASSYSKQGAYEQYF. The CDR3 nucleotides read TGTGCCAGCAGTTACTCGAAACAGGGGGCCTACGAGCAGTACTTC.

The chain employs TRBV30 and TRBJ2-2, with TRBD2 matching over 13 bases. After removal of 8 bases from V and 1 base from J, the junction contained 7 bases not matched to a gene. CDR1 is GTSNPN, CDR2 SVGIG, per germline (reference sequence). The length of the CDR3 is 16 residues. The chain's CDR3 is CAVPGLAGKNTGELFF. In nucleotides, the CDR3 is TGTGCCGTACCGGGACTAGCGGGAAAGAACACCGGGGAGCTGTTTTTT.

CDR3 DNA sequence: TGCAGCGTTGAAGTGGCGGGAGCCAAAGATACGCAGTATTTT. Amino acids: CSVEVAGAKDTQYF. The chain has TRBV29-1 and TRBJ2-3, with TRBD2 matching 7 bases. CDR1 SQVTM and CDR2 ANQGSEA come from the germline V gene. The CDR3 has 14 amino acids. J lost 5 bases, V lost 1 base, and 6 bases had no gene match.

This clonotype was detected many times. J is TRBJ2-1 and V is TRBV28; D call uncertain. Between the trimmed V and J ends, which lost 4 bases and 14 bases, there was a span of 21 bases. Germline V CDR1 and CDR2: MDHEN, SYDVKM. The CDR3 is made up of 14 amino acids. CDR3 in amino acids: CASSSYQDRAEEFF. DNA of the CDR3: TGTGCCAGCAGTTCCTATCAGGACCGGGCCGAGGAGTTCTTC.

CDR3 sequence reads: CASSRGLAGGPGEQFF. The CDR3 region has the DNA TGTGCCAGCAGCCGAGGACTAGCGGGAGGGCCGGGTGAGCAGTTCTTC. The rearrangement joins TRBV11-2 to TRBJ2-1; TRBD2 agrees at 15 bases. V gave up 5 bases and J gave up 9 bases; unmatched junction bases: 8. The CDR3 loop spans 16 amino acids. Germline V gene lookup returns CDR1 SGHAT and CDR2 FQNNGV.

This clonotype has only a few counts. The chain recombines TRBV24-1 with TRBJ2-2, with unresolved D. Per the germline V gene, CDR1 is KGHDR and CDR2 is SFDVKD. Trimming took off 0 bases at V and 6 bases at J, with 7 bases between the two ends. This CDR3 is 14 amino acids long. The CDR3 protein is CATSDLGRAGELFF. The CDR3 nucleotides are TGTGCCACCAGTGATTTGGGACGCGCCGGGGAGCTGTTTTTT.

This clonotype was seen ten or more times. The chain links TRBV20-1 to TRBJ2-5; no clear D gene. CDR1 is DFQATT, CDR2 SNEGSKA, per germline (reference sequence). V was pared by 3 bases and J by 5 bases, with 22 bases between. The CDR3 spans 16 residues. As DNA, the CDR3 is TGCAGTGCTAGTGAATTTCAGCTTTTCCCCGGGGAGACCCAGTACTTC. Translated: CSASEFQLFPGETQYF.

This clonotype has at least ten counts. The DNA of the CDR3 is TGTGCCAGCAGTTCCTCGGGCCGAGGGGACGAGCAGTACTTC. It codes for CASSSSGRGDEQYF. V and J are TRBV28 and TRBJ2-7; possibly TRBD1 or TRBD2 for D (5 bases each). This CDR3 region has 14 residues. Trimming shortened V by 4 bases and J by 5 bases, and 15 bases separated the two germline ends. Germline V CDR1 and CDR2: MDHEN, SYDVKM. The full variable domain, completed using reference TRBV28 and TRBJ2-7, is DVKVTQSSRYLVKRTGEKVFLECVQDMDHENMFWYRQDPGLGLRLIYFSYDVKMKEKGDIPEGYSVSREKKERFSLILESASTNQTSMYLCASSSSGRGDEQYFGPGTRLTVT.

This clonotype has more than one count but fewer than ten. A single base separates this from a much larger clone, so it may be a read error. The rearrangement joins TRBV3-1 to TRBJ2-3, with TRBD2 matching over 7 bases. CDR3 size: 15 residues. CDR1 and CDR2 from the germline V gene are LGHDT and YNNKEL (reference sequence). The CDR3: CASSRRLASTDMQYF. The CDR3 DNA is TGTGCCAGCAGCCGAAGACTAGCCAGCACAGATATGCAGTATTTT.

This clonotype was counted many times. The rearrangement links TRBV20-1 to TRBJ1-3; TRBD1 is a possible D gene (5 bases). The CDR3 consists of 14 residues. The germline V and J ends were trimmed by 4 bases and 0 bases, with 10 bases remaining between them. CDR1 and CDR2 from the germline V gene are DFQATT and SNEGSKA (reference sequence). The CDR3 sequence: CSANAGSSGNTIYF. The CDR3 bases are TGCAGTGCTAATGCAGGGAGCTCTGGAAACACCATATATTTT.

In this sample, this clonotype turned up many times. J is TRBJ1-4 and V is TRBV20-1; TRBD1 might be the D (5 bases). The V gene's germline CDR1 is DFQATT and CDR2 SNEGSKA (reference sequence). V dropped 6 bases and J dropped 6 bases, with 17 bases sitting between them. The CDR3 sequence is 14 residues long. The CDR3 reads CSAQTRGVDEKLFF. CDR3 in DNA: TGCAGTGCGCAGACGCGAGGGGTGGATGAAAAACTGTTTTTT.

The sample holds a few counts of this clonotype. The chain links TRBV20-1 to TRBJ2-3, with D tentatively TRBD2 (7 bases). V lost 6 bases to trimming and J lost 0 bases, with 13 bases between them. Germline V CDR1 and CDR2: DFQATT, SNEGSKA (reference sequence). The CDR3 is 14 amino acids. CDR3 sequence (DNA): TGCAGTGCCGGGGGCGGGGGAAGCACAGATACGCAGTATTTT. Encoded protein: CSAGGGGSTDTQYF.